One sample yielded the 31 T cell receptor beta chains listed below, sequenced in a study of blood T cell repertoires in COVID-19. Libraries were prepared by immunoSEQ multiplex PCR; TCRdb keeps only in-frame clonotypes and omits some of them. The data contain 300,000 to 400,000 clones, over 75% of them singletons. The sequencing sample was made of peripheral blood. Receptor source: a human donor in a cohort sampled during active COVID-19.

The V gene is TRBV3-1 (or the pseudogene TRBV3-2), the J gene TRBJ2-5; tentative D call: TRBD2 (6 bases). Germline CDR1 reads LGHDT; CDR2 reads YNNKEL (reference sequence). CDR3 length equals 17 residues. Trimming took off 0 bases at V and 1 base at J, with 15 bases between the two ends. The CDR3: CASSQEFIGRGQETQYF. CDR3 bases: TGTGCCAGCAGCCAAGAATTTATCGGGCGGGGCCAAGAGACCCAGTACTTC.

DNA of the CDR3: TGTGCCAGCAGCTCAATAGGGGGCACAGATACGCAGTATTTT. Protein sequence: CASSSIGGTDTQYF. The chain uses TRBV7-9 and TRBJ2-3; D is possibly TRBD1 (5 bases). The CDR3 contains 14 residues. In germline, CDR1 is SEHNR, CDR2 FQNEAQ (reference sequence). V lost 4 bases and J 1 base, leaving 9 bases between the germline ends.

The CDR3 bases are TGTGCCTGGAGTTTGGGGCCCCCTGAAGCTTTCTTT. Its translation: CAWSLGPPEAFF. The chain links TRBV30 to TRBJ1-1; tentatively, D is TRBD1 (5 bases). V gave up 2 bases and J gave up 6 bases, with 10 bases separating them. The CDR3 length is 12 residues. The germline V gene has CDR1 GTSNPN and CDR2 SVGIG (reference sequence).

The V gene is TRBV29-1, the J gene TRBJ1-1; D uncertain. V was clipped by 1 base and J by 0 bases, with 6 bases between them. CDR1 SQVTM and CDR2 ANQGSEA come from the germline V gene. The CDR3 consists of 13 residues. The CDR3 DNA reads as TGCAGCGTTGAAGCCAGGATGAACACTGAAGCTTTCTTT. Amino acids: CSVEARMNTEAFF.

The V gene is TRBV7-9, the J gene TRBJ1-4, with D perhaps matching TRBD1 (6 bases). Trimming shortened V by 3 bases and J by 3 bases, and 14 bases separated the two germline ends. Per germline, CDR1 SEHNR and CDR2 FQNEAQ (reference sequence). The length of the CDR3 is 16 residues. The CDR3 nucleotides are TGTGCCAGCAGCTTGGGGCGGGGGCAGCCTAATGAAAAACTGTTTTTT. This encodes CASSLGRGQPNEKLFF.

This rearrangement joins TRBV24-1 to TRBJ2-1; a possible D gene is TRBD1 (5 bases). V lost 1 base and J lost 14, with 14 bases in between. Germline V lookup: CDR1 KGHDR, CDR2 SFDVKD. The CDR3 totals 13 residues. The CDR3 DNA reads as TGTGCCACCAGTGATTTTGATGGGCAGGGAAAGTTCTTC. Its protein is CATSDFDGQGKFF.

The rearrangement joins TRBV19 to TRBJ2-3; 12 nucleotides align to TRBD2. V was clipped by 4 bases and J by 7 bases; unmatched bases: 3. CDR3 length equals 14 residues. Per the germline V gene, CDR1 is LNHDA and CDR2 is SQIVND (reference sequence). As DNA, the CDR3 is TGTGCCAGTAGTACGACTAGCGGGGGACATACGCAGTATTTT. Residues: CASSTTSGGHTQYF.

The chain combines TRBV4-2 with TRBJ1-5; no clear D. The germline V and J ends were trimmed by 1 base and 3 bases, with 16 bases remaining between them. The CDR3 runs to 17 residues. Per germline, CDR1 LGHNA and CDR2 YNFKEQ. For the CDR3, the DNA is TGTGCCAGCAGCCAAGTTTTTCCGGGAGCCAACAATCAGCCCCAGCATTTT. Its protein is CASSQVFPGANNQPQHF.

This chain uses TRBV3-1 (or the pseudogene TRBV3-2) with TRBJ2-1, with D possibly being TRBD2 (6 bases). Germline-derived CDR1 and CDR2 are LGHDT and YNNKEL (reference sequence). Trimming removed 4 bases from V and 2 bases from J, with 9 bases in between. The CDR3 runs 14 residues. Written as DNA, the CDR3 is TGTGCCAGCAGCCTGGACTACCCCTACAATGAGCAGTTCTTC. It translates to CASSLDYPYNEQFF.

This chain uses TRBV5-1 with TRBJ1-2; 12 bases map to TRBD1. The CDR3 is 15 residues long. V lost 2 bases and J lost 6; bases outside the gene matches: 5. CDR1 and CDR2 (germline): SGHRS, YFSETQ. The CDR3 DNA sequence: TGCGCCAGCAGCTTACCGGGACAGGGGGCGGATGGCTACACCTTC. This gives the protein CASSLPGQGADGYTF.

Only a few counts were recorded for this clone. The chain recombines TRBV7-9 with TRBJ2-7, with TRBD2 as a possible D gene (5 bases). Germline lookup yields CDR1 SEHNR and CDR2 FQNEAQ (reference sequence). The V and J ends lost 0 bases and 9 bases respectively, with 15 bases between them. There are 14 residues in the CDR3. CDR3 amino acids: CASSLAPPGSAQYF. In DNA form, the CDR3 reads TGTGCCAGCAGCTTAGCCCCCCCGGGAAGCGCGCAGTACTTC.

The V call is TRBV4-1, the J call TRBJ2-1; D is unresolved. The CDR3 runs 13 residues. Trimming stripped 5 bases from V and 3 bases from J, with 8 bases between. The germline gives CDR1 MGHRA, CDR2 YSYEKL. CDR3 bases: TGCGCCAGCAGCGTTGGAGTCTACAATGAGCAGTTCTTC. As protein: CASSVGVYNEQFF.

In its sample, this clone was seen a few times. The chain joins TRBV20-1 to TRBJ2-7, with D perhaps matching TRBD1 (6 bases). This CDR3 contains 11 residues. The ends were cut back, 5 bases at V and 11 bases at J, with 16 bases in the middle. Germline CDR1 and CDR2: DFQATT and SNEGSKA (reference sequence). This chain's CDR3 is CSARDRPRKYF. The DNA of the CDR3 is TGCAGTGCTCGCGACAGGCCTCGGAAGTACTTC.

The chain has TRBV7-8 and TRBJ1-2; unclear D gene. V was trimmed by 1 base and J by 5 bases, leaving 8 bases between them. This CDR3 comprises 13 residues. Germline CDR1 reads SGHVS; CDR2 reads FQNEAQ. CDR3 sequence (DNA): TGTGCCAGCAGCTTAGGGGAGGTGTATGGCTACACCTTC. It codes for CASSLGEVYGYTF.

This clone was observed a few times. The chain couples TRBV19 to TRBJ2-1; 7 bases are a match to TRBD1. The CDR3 extends over 15 amino acids. Germline loops: CDR1 LNHDA, CDR2 SQIVND (reference sequence). V shed 0 bases and J 4 bases; nucleotides not matched to a gene: 3. DNA for the CDR3: TGTGCCAGTAGTATAGAGGGGACAGAGTACAATGAGCAGTTCTTC. Encoded protein: CASSIEGTEYNEQFF.

This clone has just one count. The CDR3 DNA follows: TGTGCCAGCAGCCGACCGGGACAGACCTCTGGGGCCAACGTCCTGACTTTC. This sequence encodes CASSRPGQTSGANVLTF. The chain uses TRBV6-6 and TRBJ2-6; TRBD1 matches 7 bases. The germline CDR1 and CDR2 sequences are MNHNY and SVGAGI (reference sequence). The CDR3 loop spans 17 amino acids. Trimming cost V 6 bases and J 0 bases; bases outside gene matches: 8.

J is TRBJ1-2 and V is TRBV7-9; TRBD1 is a possible D gene (6 bases). Germline loops: CDR1 SEHNR, CDR2 FQNEAQ (reference sequence). V lost 3 bases and J lost 7, with 12 bases in between. The CDR3 length is 13 residues. The DNA for the CDR3 is TGTGCCAGCAGCTTTGCAGGGGCGGGTGGCTACACCTTC. Its translation: CASSFAGAGGYTF.

The genes are TRBV11-2 and TRBJ1-1; D uncertain. Trimming removed 5 bases from V and 3 bases from J, with 7 bases in between. Per germline, CDR1 SGHAT and CDR2 FQNNGV. The CDR3 has 12 residues. This CDR3 is CASSVTDTEAFF. For the CDR3, the DNA is TGTGCCAGCAGCGTAACAGACACTGAAGCTTTCTTT. The whole variable domain, remainder taken from reference TRBV11-2 and TRBJ1-1, is EAGVAQSPRYKIIEKRQSVAFWCNPISGHATLYWYQQILGQGPKLLIQFQNNGVVDDSQLPKDRFSAERLKGVDSTLKIQPAKLEDSAVYLCASSVTDTEAFFGQGTRLTVV.

The chain links TRBV20-1 to TRBJ1-5; D remains unclear. Trimming took 3 bases from V and 5 from J, leaving 17 bases between them. CDR1 and CDR2 (germline): DFQATT, SNEGSKA (reference sequence). CDR3 length: 15 residues. The CDR3 region has the DNA TGCAGTGCTAGTAGTGGTGTCTGGCGGGATCAGCCCCAGCATTTT. Protein sequence: CSASSGVWRDQPQHF.

The V gene is TRBV29-1, the J gene TRBJ2-5; 13 positions match TRBD2. V trimming: 8 bases; J trimming: 3 bases; junction bases outside the gene matches: 9. The germline V gene encodes CDR1 SQVTM and CDR2 ANQGSEA. This CDR3 is 15 amino acids long. CDR3 in DNA: TGCAGCTCCCCCGGGACTAGCGGGGTCGAAGAGACCCAGTACTTC. Its translation is CSSPGTSGVEETQYF.

V is TRBV5-1 and J is TRBJ1-1; D call uncertain. From germline, CDR1 is SGHRS and CDR2 YFSETQ. Trimming took 0 bases from V and 1 from J, leaving 13 bases between them. This CDR3 comprises 16 residues. The DNA for the CDR3 is TGCGCCAGCAGCTTGGATGGGAGCGCCCGGAACACTGAAGCTTTCTTT. Translating it yields CASSLDGSARNTEAFF.

V is TRBV7-3 and J is TRBJ2-3; TRBD2 agrees at 9 bases. CDR1 is SGHTA and CDR2 is FQGTGA in the germline V gene. Trimming at V came to 5 bases and at J to 2 bases, leaving 5 bases not matched to a gene. This CDR3 has 15 residues. Written as DNA, the CDR3 is TGTGCCAGCAGCCCGCGGGGGGGAAACACAGATACGCAGTATTTT. Its translation: CASSPRGGNTDTQYF.

The CDR3 sequence is CASSSRDRVYNEQFF. The CDR3 nucleotides read TGTGCCAGCAGCTCCCGGGACAGGGTATACAATGAGCAGTTCTTC. The rearrangement links TRBV5-4 to TRBJ2-1; TRBD1 agrees at 9 bases. Per germline, CDR1 SGHNT and CDR2 YYREEE (reference sequence). V was clipped by 3 bases and J by 4 bases; unmatched bases: 5. The CDR3 extends over 15 amino acids.

The CDR3 DNA reads TGCGCCAGCAGCCAAGATCGACAGGGACAGGCTGGAAACACCATATATTTT. Translated, it gives CASSQDRQGQAGNTIYF. The rearrangement links TRBV4-1 to TRBJ1-3; 8 bases fit TRBD1. The CDR3 covers 17 residues. V gave up 0 bases and J gave up 2 bases; unmatched junction bases: 6. Per germline, CDR1 MGHRA and CDR2 YSYEKL.

A note on this clone: The identical CDR3 is also encoded by other nucleotide sequences in the sample. V and J are TRBV5-1 and TRBJ1-3; weak D call: TRBD1 (5 bases). The CDR3 sequence is 14 residues long. V lost 0 bases, J lost 4 bases, and 8 bases lay in between. From germline, CDR1 is SGHRS and CDR2 YFSETQ. This CDR3 is CASSLEQGGNTIYF. The CDR3 nucleotides are TGCGCCAGCAGCTTGGAGCAGGGAGGAAACACCATATATTTT.

CDR3 DNA sequence: TGCAGTGCTAGTACGGTCGGGGCAGGGGGCCTGGGTTCAGGCTACACCTTC. This gives the protein CSASTVGAGGLGSGYTF. The chain uses TRBV20-1 and TRBJ1-2; 8 bases align to TRBD1. The V segment lost 3 bases and the J segment 8 bases; nucleotides outside the gene matches: 20. CDR3 size: 17 residues. Germline V CDR1 and CDR2: DFQATT, SNEGSKA (reference sequence).

The chain has TRBV5-1 and TRBJ1-1; perhaps TRBD1 as D (6 bases). Germline CDR1 and CDR2: SGHRS and YFSETQ. Trimming removed 0 bases from V and 5 bases from J, with 14 bases in between. This CDR3 is built from 15 residues. As DNA, the CDR3 is TGCGCCAGCAGCTTGGATAGCTACAGGGCGACTGAAGCTTTCTTT. It translates to CASSLDSYRATEAFF.

The V call is TRBV6-5, the J call TRBJ2-7; TRBD1 might be the D (6 bases). Germline lookup yields CDR1 MNHEY and CDR2 SVGAGI. V shed 6 bases and J shed 6 bases, with 12 bases lying between them. This CDR3 spans 12 amino acids. CDR3: CASSQDSLEQYF. Written as DNA, the CDR3 is TGTGCCAGCAGCCAGGACAGTCTCGAGCAGTACTTC.

The chain uses TRBV15 and TRBJ1-5, with 10 positions matching TRBD1. The CDR3 loop spans 15 amino acids. V was clipped by 0 bases and J by 6 bases; unmatched bases: 2. Germline assignment: CDR1 LNHNV and CDR2 YYDKDF (reference sequence). This chain's CDR3 is CATSRDWDRGQPQHF. In nucleotides, the CDR3 is TGTGCCACCAGCAGAGATTGGGACAGGGGTCAGCCCCAGCATTTT.

This clone came up once. This chain joins TRBV7-9 and TRBJ1-2; D is perhaps TRBD1 (5 bases). Between the trimmed V and J ends, which lost 5 bases and 10 bases, there was a span of 14 bases. The germline CDR1 and CDR2 sequences are SEHNR and FQNEAQ (reference sequence). This CDR3 spans 12 amino acids. The CDR3 reads CASSLTGFYYTF. The CDR3 nucleotides are TGTGCCAGCAGCCTAACAGGCTTCTACTACACCTTC.

This chain joins TRBV27 and TRBJ2-7; TRBD1 aligns across 8 bases. Per germline, CDR1 MNHEY and CDR2 SMNVEV (reference sequence). V shed 9 bases and J 0 bases; nucleotides not matched to a gene: 7. The CDR3 is 14 amino acids. For the CDR3, the DNA is TGTGCCAGTTGGGACAGGACGAGCTCCTACGAGCAGTACTTC. This codes for CASWDRTSSYEQYF.